This T cell receptor (beta chain) came from a study of shared clonotypes between healthy human individuals. This clone is a singleton in its sample. Each sorted subset replicate got 200 ng genomic DNA, roughly 30,000 genomes. Clones were read by immunoSEQ multiplex PCR, and TCRdb kept only the in-frame ones, dropping some. The sample holds about 2.1 million clones; roughly 91% are singletons and the top ten take roughly 1.8%. V lost 8 bases, J lost 5 bases, and 20 bases lay in between. Germline lookup yields CDR1 SEHNR and CDR2 FQNEAQ (reference sequence). The CDR3 loop spans 15 amino acids. In the naive CD8 group, cells lacked CD45RO and were positively selected for CCR7, so terminally differentiated effector memory CD45RA+ cells were left out.

Material: naive CD8+ T cells from PBMCs. The chain joins TRBV7-9 to TRBJ2-3; tentatively, D is TRBD1 or TRBD2 (6 bases each). This clonotype was obtained from a man aged 18-30 years in good health. Some clones in this sample may be carry-over from other donors' samples. CDR3 DNA sequence: TGTGCCAGCCGCAACCCCCCGGGGGCGTTAGATACGCAGTATTTT. It encodes CASRNPPGALDTQYF.